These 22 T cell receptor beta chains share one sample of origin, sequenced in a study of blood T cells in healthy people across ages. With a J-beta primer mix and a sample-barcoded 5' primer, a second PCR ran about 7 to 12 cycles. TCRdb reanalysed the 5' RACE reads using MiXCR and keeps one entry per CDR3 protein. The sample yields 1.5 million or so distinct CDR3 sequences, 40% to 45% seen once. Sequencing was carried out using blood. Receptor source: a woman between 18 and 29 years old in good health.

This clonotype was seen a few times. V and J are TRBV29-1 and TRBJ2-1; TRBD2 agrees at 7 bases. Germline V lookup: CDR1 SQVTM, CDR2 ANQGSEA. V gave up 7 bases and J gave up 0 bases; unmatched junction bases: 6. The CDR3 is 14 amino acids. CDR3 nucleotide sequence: TGCAGCGGGGGGGGAGGGCTCTCCTACAATGAGCAGTTCTTC. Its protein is CSGGGGLSYNEQFF.

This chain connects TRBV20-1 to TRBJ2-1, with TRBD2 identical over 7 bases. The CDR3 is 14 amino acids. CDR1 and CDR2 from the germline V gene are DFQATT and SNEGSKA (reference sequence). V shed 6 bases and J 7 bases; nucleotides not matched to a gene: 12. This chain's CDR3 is CSAEFGGGRNEQFF. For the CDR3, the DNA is TGCAGTGCGGAATTTGGCGGGGGACGGAATGAGCAGTTCTTC.

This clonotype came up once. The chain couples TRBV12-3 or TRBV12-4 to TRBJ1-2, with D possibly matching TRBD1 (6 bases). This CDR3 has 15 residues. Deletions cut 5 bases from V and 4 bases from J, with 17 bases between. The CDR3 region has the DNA TGTGCCAGCAGTGGGGAGATCGCCAGGGGCTATGGCTACACCTTC. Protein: CASSGEIARGYGYTF.

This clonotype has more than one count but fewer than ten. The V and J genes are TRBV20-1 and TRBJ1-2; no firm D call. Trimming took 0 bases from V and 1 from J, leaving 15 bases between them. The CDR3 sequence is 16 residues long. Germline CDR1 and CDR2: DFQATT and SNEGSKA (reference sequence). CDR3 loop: CSARDMRNSVNYGYTF. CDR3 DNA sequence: TGCAGTGCTAGAGATATGAGAAACAGCGTTAACTATGGCTACACCTTC.

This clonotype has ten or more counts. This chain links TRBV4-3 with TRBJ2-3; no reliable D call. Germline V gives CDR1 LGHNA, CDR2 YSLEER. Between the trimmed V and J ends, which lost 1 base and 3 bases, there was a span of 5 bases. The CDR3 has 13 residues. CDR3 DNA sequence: TGCGCCAGCAGCCAAGTAGTGACAGATACGCAGTATTTT. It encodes CASSQVVTDTQYF.

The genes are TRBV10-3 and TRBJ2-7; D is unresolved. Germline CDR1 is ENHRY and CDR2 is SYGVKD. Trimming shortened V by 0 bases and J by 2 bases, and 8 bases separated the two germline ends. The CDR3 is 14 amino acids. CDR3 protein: CAISESTFTYEQYF. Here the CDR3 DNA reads TGTGCCATCAGTGAGTCCACGTTTACCTACGAGCAGTACTTC.

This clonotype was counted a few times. CDR3 DNA: TGTGCCAGCAGCATGGAGGGCAACTATGGCTACACCTTC. It specifies CASSMEGNYGYTF. The genes are TRBV7-8 and TRBJ1-2; D is undetermined. Trimming shortened V by 5 bases and J by 2 bases, and 9 bases separated the two germline ends. CDR3 length equals 13 residues. CDR1 and CDR2 from the germline V gene are SGHVS and FQNEAQ.

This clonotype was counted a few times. CDR3 region: CSAYSRGRETQYF. The DNA for the CDR3 is TGCAGTGCTTACTCCAGGGGTCGGGAGACCCAGTACTTC. The chain is built from TRBV20-1 and TRBJ2-5; tentatively, D is TRBD1 (6 bases). From germline, CDR1 is DFQATT and CDR2 SNEGSKA (reference sequence). Trimming took off 5 bases at V and 5 bases at J, with 15 bases between the two ends. The CDR3 spans 13 residues.

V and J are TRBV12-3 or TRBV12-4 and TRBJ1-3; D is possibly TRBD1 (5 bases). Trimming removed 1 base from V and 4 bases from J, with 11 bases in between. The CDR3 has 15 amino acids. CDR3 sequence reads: CASSLDRMTGNTIYF. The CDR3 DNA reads TGTGCCAGCAGTTTAGACAGGATGACCGGAAACACCATATATTTT.

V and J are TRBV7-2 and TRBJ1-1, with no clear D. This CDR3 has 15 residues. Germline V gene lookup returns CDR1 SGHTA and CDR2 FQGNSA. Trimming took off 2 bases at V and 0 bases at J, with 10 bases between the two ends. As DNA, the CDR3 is TGTGCCAGCAGCTTAACGGTACGGATGAACACTGAAGCTTTCTTT. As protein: CASSLTVRMNTEAFF.

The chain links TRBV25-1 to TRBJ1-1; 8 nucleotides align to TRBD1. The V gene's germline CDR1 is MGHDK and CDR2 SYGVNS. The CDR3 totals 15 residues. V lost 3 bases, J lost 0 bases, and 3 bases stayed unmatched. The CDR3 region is CASSDGDRMNTEAFF. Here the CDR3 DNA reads TGTGCCAGCAGTGATGGGGACAGGATGAACACTGAAGCTTTCTTT.

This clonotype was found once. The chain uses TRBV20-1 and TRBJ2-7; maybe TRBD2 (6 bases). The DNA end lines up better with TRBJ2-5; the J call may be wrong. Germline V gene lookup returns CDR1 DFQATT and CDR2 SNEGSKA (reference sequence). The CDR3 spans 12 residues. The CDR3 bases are TGCAGTGCTCTGGGACGGGGGGAGACCCAGTACTTC. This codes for CSALGRGETQYF.

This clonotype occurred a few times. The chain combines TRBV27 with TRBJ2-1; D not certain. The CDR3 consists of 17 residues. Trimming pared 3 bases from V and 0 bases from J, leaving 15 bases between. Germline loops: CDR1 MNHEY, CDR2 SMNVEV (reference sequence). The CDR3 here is CASSFSTSPSSYNEQFF. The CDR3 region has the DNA TGTGCCAGCAGTTTCAGCACTTCTCCGAGCTCCTACAATGAGCAGTTCTTC.

In nucleotides, the CDR3 is TGCGCCAGCAGCCAAGATGGGGCGGGGGCCAGCACAGATACGCAGTATTTT. Its translation: CASSQDGAGASTDTQYF. V and J are TRBV4-3 and TRBJ2-3; the D gene is possibly TRBD2 (7 bases). Trimming removed 0 bases at V and 0 bases at J, with 13 bases between. This CDR3 has 17 amino acids. Germline CDR1 LGHNA, CDR2 YSLEER.

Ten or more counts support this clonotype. CDR3 amino acids: CASSQGRGDYEQYF. CDR3 bases: TGCGCCAGCAGCCAAGGTAGAGGGGACTACGAGCAGTACTTC. The chain uses TRBV4-3 and TRBJ2-7; TRBD1 or TRBD2 may be the D gene (5 bases each). CDR3 length equals 14 residues. The germline V and J ends were trimmed by 1 base and 3 bases, with 10 bases remaining between them. The V gene's germline CDR1 is LGHNA and CDR2 YSLEER.

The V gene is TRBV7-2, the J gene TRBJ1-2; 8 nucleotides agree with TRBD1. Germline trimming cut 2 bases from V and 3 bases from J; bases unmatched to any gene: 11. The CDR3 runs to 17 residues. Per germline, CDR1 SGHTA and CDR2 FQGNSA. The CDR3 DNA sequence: TGTGCCAGCAGCTTAATAGCCCTGGACAGGGCCCACTATGGCTACACCTTC. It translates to CASSLIALDRAHYGYTF.

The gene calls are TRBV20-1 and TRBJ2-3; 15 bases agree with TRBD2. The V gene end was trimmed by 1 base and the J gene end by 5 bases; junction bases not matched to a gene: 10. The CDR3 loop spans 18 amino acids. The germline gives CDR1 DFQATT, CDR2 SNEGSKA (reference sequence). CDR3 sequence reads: CSARVKGLAGGPIDTQYF. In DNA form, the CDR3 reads TGCAGTGCTAGAGTAAAGGGACTAGCGGGAGGACCCATAGATACGCAGTATTTT.

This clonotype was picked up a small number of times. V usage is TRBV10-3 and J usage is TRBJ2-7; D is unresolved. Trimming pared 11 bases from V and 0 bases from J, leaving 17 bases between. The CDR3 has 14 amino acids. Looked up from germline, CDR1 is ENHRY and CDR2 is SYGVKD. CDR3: CAHSSSDFSYEQYF. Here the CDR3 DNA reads TGTGCCCACTCGTCCTCGGATTTCTCCTACGAGCAGTACTTC.

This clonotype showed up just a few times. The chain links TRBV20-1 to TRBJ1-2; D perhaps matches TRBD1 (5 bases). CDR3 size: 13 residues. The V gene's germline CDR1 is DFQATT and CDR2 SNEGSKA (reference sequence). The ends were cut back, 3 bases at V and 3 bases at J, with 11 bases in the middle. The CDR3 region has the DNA TGCAGTGCTAGGACAGATATTTACTATGGCTACACCTTC. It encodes CSARTDIYYGYTF.

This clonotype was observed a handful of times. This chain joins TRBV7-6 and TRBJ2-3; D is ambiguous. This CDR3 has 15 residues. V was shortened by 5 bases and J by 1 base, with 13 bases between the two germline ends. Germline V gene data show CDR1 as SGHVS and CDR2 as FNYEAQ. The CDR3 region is CASSPNYAGTDTQYF. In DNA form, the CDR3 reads TGTGCCAGCAGCCCCAATTACGCAGGCACAGATACGCAGTATTTT.

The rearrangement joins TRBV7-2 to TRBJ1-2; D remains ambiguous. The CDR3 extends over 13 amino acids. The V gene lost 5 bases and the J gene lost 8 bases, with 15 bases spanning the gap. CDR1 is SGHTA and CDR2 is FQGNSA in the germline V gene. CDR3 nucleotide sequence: TGTGCCAGCAGCCGTGAACCGGCCTTGGGCTACACCTTC. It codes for CASSREPALGYTF.

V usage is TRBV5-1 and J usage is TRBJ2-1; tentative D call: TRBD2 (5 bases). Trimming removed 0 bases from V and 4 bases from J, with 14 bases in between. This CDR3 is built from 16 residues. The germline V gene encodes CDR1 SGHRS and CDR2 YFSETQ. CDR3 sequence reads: CASSLGLAPKYNEQFF. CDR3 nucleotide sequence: TGCGCCAGCAGCTTGGGGCTAGCCCCGAAGTACAATGAGCAGTTCTTC.